The TCR beta chain under discussion was sequenced for a study of graft-versus-host responses after intestinal transplantation. The overall study: All recipients were transplanted with multivisceral, liver-intestinal, or isolated intestinal grafts. For 2 to 4 years after anti-thymocyte globulin induction, all recipients took tacrolimus and steroids.

A note on this clone: The antigen is undetermined.

The V gene's germline CDR1 is MNHEY and CDR2 SMNVEV (reference sequence). This CDR3 region has 18 residues. With V trimmed by 8 bases and J by 4 bases, 16 bases remained unmatched. Using immunoSEQ multiplex PCR, the repertoire was profiled, and TCRdb retains in-frame clones only, with some absent. The sample comprises around 100,000 clones, roughly 93% of which are singletons, and approximately 1% rests with the top ten. General study findings and limits: GvH clonotypes were identified within recipient marrow, with a subset emerging first in ileum or blood. Within allografts, high graft-versus-host to host-versus-graft clonal ratios were seen among patients with graft-donor T cell macrochimerism.

This TCR derives from a human donor who received an intestinal transplant. The sample in question was unstimulated CD8+ T cells sorted from spleen or lymph node cells, obtained before intestinal transplant. The chain recombines TRBV27 with TRBJ2-5; the match to TRBD2 covers 13 bases. The CDR3 region has the DNA TGTGCCAGCCGGACTAGCGGGGGACTACGATCCTCTCGAGAGACCCAGTACTTC. This codes for CASRTSGGLRSSRETQYF.